The clone carrying this T cell receptor (beta chain) was counted between two and nine times. Its antigen is undetermined. The entry originates in a study of neurological immune-mediated disorders. Notes on the study in general: HTLV-1-associated myelopathy led in TCR clonal expansion, while multiple sclerosis ranked lowest, below healthy controls.

V was clipped by 9 bases and J by 5 bases, with 14 bases between them. Germline CDR1 is KGHSH and CDR2 is LQKENI. The CDR3 runs to 13 residues. Sample time point: longitudinal time-point 3. The method for making cDNA was 5'RACE, and it used 10-nucleotide random UMIs. Every sequencing run returned over 190 million TCR-beta sequences, which were derived from 15-18 subjects. TCRdb reprocessed the 5' RACE reads via MiXCR and lists one record per CDR3 protein. The data contain 45,000 to 60,000 distinct CDR3 sequences, about 13% of them singletons. The genes are TRBV18 and TRBJ2-1; D is perhaps TRBD1 (6 bases). The source material was PBMCs. This TCR came from a male donor with HTLV-1-associated myelopathy (HAM/TSP). Here the CDR3 reads CASTPRTDNEQFF. The DNA for the CDR3 is TGTGCCAGTACCCCCCGGACAGACAATGAGCAGTTCTTC. The full variable domain, with the rest looked up from reference TRBV18 and TRBJ2-1, is NAGVMQNPRHLVRRRGQEARLRCSPMKGHSHVYWYRQLPEEGLKFMVYLQKENIIDESGMPKERFSAEFPKEGPSILRIQQVVRGDSAAYFCASTPRTDNEQFFGPGTRLTVL.